Each of the 28 T cell receptor beta chains below was sequenced from the same sample in a study of T cells in Graves' hyperthyroidism and ophthalmopathy (dated by TCRdb to the late 2010s). Library preparation was by multiplex PCR. Sequenced on an Illumina HiSeq 2000. TCR beta CDR3 regions were amplified from RNA transcripts. The TCR CDR3 was subjected to a first round of RT-PCR using the HTBI primer set and the Qiagen OneStep RT-PCR kit. In-frame beta chains were kept once TCRdb had trimmed the public reads at Q25 with fastp and called clones with MiXCR. All rows with the same CDR3 protein become a single entry with the most common DNA and genes. The sample records hundreds of thousands of distinct CDR3 sequences, 16% of which are singletons. Of the sample, around 30% falls within the top ten clones. Sequenced material: blood. All receptors derive from a woman between 18 and 29 years old with Graves' ophthalmopathy.

This clonotype was observed a handful of times. The V call is TRBV9, the J call TRBJ1-2, with TRBD1 as a possible D gene (5 bases). Trimming stripped 0 bases from V and 1 base from J, with 19 bases between. The CDR3 consists of 18 residues. In germline, CDR1 is SGDLS, CDR2 YYNGEE. The CDR3 sequence is CASSVGSGSDNYNYGYTF. The CDR3 DNA reads as TGTGCCAGCAGCGTAGGCTCCGGGTCGGACAACTATAACTATGGCTACACCTTC.

This clonotype has a count of ten or more. V gene TRBV20-1 combines with J gene TRBJ2-3; 10 positions agree with TRBD1. Looked up from germline, CDR1 is DFQATT and CDR2 is SNEGSKA (reference sequence). The length of the CDR3 is 14 residues. Losses at the gene ends were 0 bases for V and 5 bases for J; bases not matched to a gene: 2. CDR3 amino acids: CSAREDRGLDTQYF. The CDR3 DNA reads TGCAGTGCTAGAGAAGACAGGGGGCTAGATACGCAGTATTTT.

This clonotype was detected only a few times. The chain recombines TRBV29-1 with TRBJ2-5; 8 bases are a match to TRBD2. J gave up 5 bases and V 5 bases, and 10 bases lay outside the gene matches. CDR3 size: 14 residues. Germline V gives CDR1 SQVTM, CDR2 ANQGSEA. The DNA for the CDR3 is TGCAGCGTTTACGGGGGGGCGGTGGTGGAGACCCAGTACTTC. Translating it yields CSVYGGAVVETQYF.

This clonotype showed up many times. V is TRBV24-1 and J is TRBJ2-3; TRBD1 matches 9 bases. Germline CDR1 KGHDR, CDR2 SFDVKD. V dropped 5 bases and J dropped 7; count of bases not matched to a gene: 12. This CDR3 has 16 residues. The CDR3 bases are TGTGCCACCAGTGCGATCACGGGACAGGGTTCAAATACGCAGTATTTT. Amino acids: CATSAITGQGSNTQYF.

There are many counts of this clonotype. The V gene is TRBV19, the J gene TRBJ1-2, with unresolved D. Germline loops: CDR1 LNHDA, CDR2 SQIVND (reference sequence). Between the trimmed V and J ends, which lost 5 bases and 1 base, there was a span of 8 bases. The CDR3 loop spans 13 amino acids. CDR3: CASSSAGNYGYTF. The CDR3, as DNA: TGTGCCAGTAGTTCCGCTGGTAACTATGGCTACACCTTC.

Ten or more counts support this clonotype. This sequence joins TRBV20-1 and TRBJ2-1; D possibly corresponds to TRBD2 (6 bases). This CDR3 is 14 amino acids long. CDR1 is DFQATT, CDR2 SNEGSKA, per germline (reference sequence). Trimming removed 0 bases from V and 6 bases from J, with 12 bases in between. In nucleotides, the CDR3 is TGCAGTGCTAGAGACAGGACTAAAGGCAATGAGCAGTTCTTC. Protein sequence: CSARDRTKGNEQFF.

This clonotype has a count of ten or more. The gene calls are TRBV4-2 and TRBJ2-1; 11 nucleotides agree with TRBD2. Trimming cost V 3 bases and J 7 bases; bases outside gene matches: 8. Per the germline V gene, CDR1 is LGHNA and CDR2 is YNFKEQ. This CDR3 has 16 residues. As DNA, the CDR3 is TGTGCCAGCAGCCACCCTAGCGGGAGGCCCGAGAATGAGCAGTTCTTC. Its translation: CASSHPSGRPENEQFF.

This clonotype was seen many times. The chain uses TRBV15 and TRBJ2-1, with TRBD1 identical over 9 bases. The CDR3 loop spans 16 amino acids. CDR1 is LNHNV, CDR2 YYDKDF, per germline (reference sequence). The V segment lost 4 bases and the J segment 8 bases; nucleotides outside the gene matches: 12. CDR3 loop: CATSTNYPGQGYEQFF. The CDR3 DNA reads as TGTGCCACCAGCACAAACTATCCGGGACAGGGCTATGAGCAGTTCTTC.

The table lists this clonotype with many counts. The gene calls are TRBV10-3 and TRBJ1-2, with a possible D match to TRBD1 (6 bases). This CDR3 is built from 13 residues. Trimming took off 2 bases at V and 2 bases at J, with 6 bases between the two ends. Germline CDR1 reads ENHRY; CDR2 reads SYGVKD. The CDR3 is CAISEGQNYGYTF. Written as DNA, the CDR3 is TGTGCCATCAGTGAGGGACAGAACTATGGCTACACCTTC.

Details on this clonotype: Just one base apart from a much larger clone, this may be a read error. The chain is built from TRBV5-1 and TRBJ2-7, with 13 positions matching TRBD2. V trimming: 4 bases; J trimming: 2 bases; junction bases outside the gene matches: 3. The CDR3 spans 15 residues. CDR1 and CDR2 (germline): SGHRS, YFSETQ. CDR3 region: CASSRGLAGAYEQYF. In nucleotides, the CDR3 is TGCGCCAGCAGCAGAGGACTAGCGGGAGCCTACGAGCAGTACTTC.

In its sample, this clonotype was seen a few times. The CDR3 nucleotides are TGCAGTGCTAGAGATCTCGCGGTAGCGACCCACCAAGAGACCCAGTACTTC. It is translated as CSARDLAVATHQETQYF. The chain is built from TRBV20-1 and TRBJ2-5; tentatively, D is TRBD2 (5 bases). The length of the CDR3 is 17 residues. V dropped 0 bases and J dropped 0 bases, with 17 bases sitting between them. Germline CDR1 is DFQATT and CDR2 is SNEGSKA (reference sequence).

This clonotype appeared many times. The rearrangement links TRBV10-2 to TRBJ2-7, with D uncertain. Germline CDR1 and CDR2: WSHSY and SAAADI. Trimming took 2 bases from V and 4 from J, leaving 6 bases between them. The length of the CDR3 is 12 residues. The CDR3 region is CASSEGPYEQYF. DNA for the CDR3: TGCGCCAGCAGTGAGGGACCGTACGAGCAGTACTTC.

V usage is TRBV12-3 or TRBV12-4 and J usage is TRBJ2-1; 13 bases agree with TRBD2. J gave up 8 bases and V 6 bases, and 7 bases lay outside the gene matches. This CDR3 is 15 amino acids long. The CDR3 nucleotides read TGTGCCAGCAGGCCCACTAGCGGGGGGGGTGATGAGCAGTTCTTC. As protein: CASRPTSGGGDEQFF.

The rearrangement joins TRBV9 to TRBJ2-2; D is ambiguous. V lost 4 bases, J lost 4 bases, and 11 bases lay in between. The germline V gene has CDR1 SGDLS and CDR2 YYNGEE. This CDR3 has 14 residues. In DNA form, the CDR3 reads TGTGCCAGCAGCCCTCCAATACTCACCGGGGAGCTGTTTTTT. Translating it yields CASSPPILTGELFF.

This chain connects TRBV28 to TRBJ2-1, with 13 bases lining up with TRBD2. Germline CDR1 and CDR2: MDHEN and SYDVKM. The CDR3 has 18 residues. V trimming: 7 bases; J trimming: 9 bases; junction bases outside the gene matches: 18. The CDR3 reads CASNPTVRTSGGSGEQFF. Written as DNA, the CDR3 is TGTGCCAGCAACCCAACGGTGAGGACTAGCGGGGGCTCAGGTGAGCAGTTCTTC.

Ten or more counts support this clonotype. CDR3 nucleotide sequence: TGTGCCAGCAGCTTGGAACAGGCCGCTAAGCCAGATACGCAGTATTTT. Translation gives CASSLEQAAKPDTQYF. This chain connects TRBV5-4 to TRBJ2-3, with D perhaps matching TRBD1 (5 bases). Trimming took off 0 bases at V and 4 bases at J, with 15 bases between the two ends. Germline values: CDR1 SGHNT, CDR2 YYREEE (reference sequence). The CDR3 sequence is 16 residues long.

The table lists this clonotype with many counts. The J gene is TRBJ2-1, the V gene TRBV7-2; D perhaps matches TRBD2 (6 bases). CDR1 is SGHTA, CDR2 FQGNSA, per germline. V lost 5 bases and J lost 7, with 21 bases in between. The CDR3 totals 16 residues. The CDR3 sequence: CASSQLGTRNGNEQFF. The CDR3 DNA reads TGTGCCAGCAGCCAGCTAGGGACTCGCAACGGGAATGAGCAGTTCTTC.

This clonotype was counted ten times or more. The CDR3 DNA follows: TGTGCCTGGCGCCGGGACAGGGGCGGCACTGAAGCTTTCTTT. Translated: CAWRRDRGGTEAFF. V usage is TRBV30 and J usage is TRBJ1-1; 10 positions match TRBD1. CDR1 is GTSNPN and CDR2 is SVGIG in the germline V gene (reference sequence). V dropped 5 bases and J dropped 4; count of bases not matched to a gene: 7. This CDR3 is 14 amino acids long.

This clonotype was recorded at least ten times. The chain carries TRBV7-9 and TRBJ1-1, with 9 positions matching TRBD1. Germline values: CDR1 SEHNR, CDR2 FQNEAQ (reference sequence). With 3 bases clipped from V and 1 base from J, the junction kept 3 bases outside the gene matches. The CDR3 covers 15 residues. The CDR3 sequence is CASSFWTGENTEAFF. The CDR3 region has the DNA TGTGCCAGCAGCTTTTGGACAGGGGAGAACACTGAAGCTTTCTTT.

This clonotype has at least ten counts. DNA for the CDR3: TGTGCCAGCAGCATACTCTCGGGTACCTACGAGCAGTACTTC. The encoded protein is CASSILSGTYEQYF. The chain carries TRBV11-2 and TRBJ2-7; D unresolved. Trimming took off 5 bases at V and 2 bases at J, with 13 bases between the two ends. The CDR3 totals 14 residues. Germline CDR1 reads SGHAT; CDR2 reads FQNNGV.

The V call is TRBV11-2, the J call TRBJ1-1; the match to TRBD1 covers 8 bases. The CDR3 totals 15 residues. Trimming took 5 bases from V and 0 from J; bases not matched to a gene: 5. Germline-derived CDR1 and CDR2 are SGHAT and FQNNGV. The CDR3 nucleotides are TGTGCCAGCAGCGAGGGGACAGGAGTGAACACTGAAGCTTTCTTT. It yields the protein CASSEGTGVNTEAFF.

The sample holds many counts of this clonotype. V and J are TRBV20-1 and TRBJ2-1; no definite D call. CDR3 length: 14 amino acids. Trimming took off 3 bases at V and 7 bases at J, with 16 bases between the two ends. Germline values: CDR1 DFQATT, CDR2 SNEGSKA (reference sequence). CDR3 sequence (DNA): TGCAGTGCTAGTTCGTGGACCCTGGGGAATGAGCAGTTCTTC. Translation gives CSASSWTLGNEQFF.

This clonotype was detected a few times. The V gene is TRBV5-6, the J gene TRBJ1-1, with a weak D call TRBD1 (5 bases). The CDR3 is 16 residues long. V shed 3 bases and J shed 5 bases, with 20 bases lying between them. The germline CDR1 and CDR2 sequences are SGHDT and YYEEEE. CDR3 in amino acids: CASSSLQSHGGTEAFF. For the CDR3, the DNA is TGTGCCAGCAGCTCATTGCAGTCCCACGGGGGGACTGAAGCTTTCTTT.

This clonotype was seen repeatedly, ten times or more. This chain connects TRBV30 to TRBJ1-5; 8 nucleotides line up with TRBD1. Per the germline V gene, CDR1 is GTSNPN and CDR2 is SVGIG (reference sequence). This CDR3 region has 14 residues. Unmatched junction bases numbered 2, after V lost 1 base and J lost 3 bases. The CDR3 coding sequence is TGTGCCTGGAGTGGGACAGGGTACAATCAGCCCCAGCATTTT. This codes for CAWSGTGYNQPQHF.

In this sample, this clonotype turned up many times. The chain joins TRBV10-3 to TRBJ2-1; D remains ambiguous. Germline V gives CDR1 ENHRY, CDR2 SYGVKD. V was clipped by 3 bases and J by 3 bases, with 6 bases between them. The CDR3 runs 13 residues. The CDR3 DNA sequence: TGTGCCATCAGTGATCAGGACTACAATGAGCAGTTCTTC. Translated, it gives CAISDQDYNEQFF.

This clonotype was seen at least ten times. The gene calls are TRBV6-1 and TRBJ2-7; 7 positions agree with TRBD1. The CDR3 spans 14 residues. CDR1 is MNHNS, CDR2 SASEGT, per germline. Trimming took 5 bases from V and 4 from J; bases not matched to a gene: 8. This CDR3 reads CASSSGTETYEQYF. The CDR3, as DNA: TGTGCCAGCAGTTCTGGGACAGAAACTTACGAGCAGTACTTC.

This clonotype was recorded at least ten times. The rearrangement joins TRBV5-1 to TRBJ2-3; TRBD1 aligns across 8 bases. CDR3 size: 17 residues. Per germline, CDR1 SGHRS and CDR2 YFSETQ. Trimming cost V 4 bases and J 3 bases; bases outside gene matches: 13. CDR3 loop: CASSKNLPGGQTDTQYF. DNA of the CDR3: TGCGCCAGCAGCAAAAACCTCCCAGGGGGCCAGACAGATACGCAGTATTTT.

This clonotype was seen repeatedly, ten times or more. The rearrangement joins TRBV20-1 to TRBJ1-2, with 7 bases aligning to TRBD1. V dropped 6 bases and J dropped 2; count of bases not matched to a gene: 6. The CDR3 is made up of 13 amino acids. CDR1 is DFQATT and CDR2 is SNEGSKA in the germline V gene (reference sequence). The CDR3 DNA follows: TGCAGTGCAGGGGGCGGATCGAACTATGGCTACACCTTC. Amino acid sequence: CSAGGGSNYGYTF.